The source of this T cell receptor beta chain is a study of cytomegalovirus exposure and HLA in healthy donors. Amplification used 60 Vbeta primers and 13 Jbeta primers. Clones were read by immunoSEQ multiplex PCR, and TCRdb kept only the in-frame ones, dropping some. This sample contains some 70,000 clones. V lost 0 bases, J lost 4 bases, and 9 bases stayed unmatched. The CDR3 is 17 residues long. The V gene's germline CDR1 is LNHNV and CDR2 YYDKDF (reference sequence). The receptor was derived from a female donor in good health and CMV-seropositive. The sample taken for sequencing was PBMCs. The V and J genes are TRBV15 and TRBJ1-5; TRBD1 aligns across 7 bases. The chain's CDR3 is CATSRDPPGQLNQPQHF. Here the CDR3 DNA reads TGTGCCACCAGCAGAGATCCCCCGGGACAGCTAAATCAGCCCCAGCATTTT. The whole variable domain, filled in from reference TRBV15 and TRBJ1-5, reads DAMVIQNPRYQVTQFGKPVTLSCSQTLNHNVMYWYQQKSSQAPKLLFHYYDKDFNNEADTPDNFQSRRPNTSFCFLDIRSPGLGDTAMYLCATSRDPPGQLNQPQHFGDGTRLSIL.